The present TCR beta chain was sequenced within a study of CD8 T cells in Susac syndrome. The V end lost 4 bases, the J end lost 8 bases, and 12 bases lay between the germline ends. The germline V gene has CDR1 SGHRS and CDR2 YFSETQ. The CDR3 covers 12 residues. A quantity of roughly 0.5 to 1 ug RNA underwent reverse transcription using random hexamers. TCRdb ran MiXCR on the immunoSEQ multiplex PCR reads and lists one entry per CDR3 protein. This table has some 200,000 distinct CDR3 sequences, around 95% appearing once. The clonotype was recovered from a human donor with Susac syndrome. Sequencing was performed on CD4+ T cells from PBMCs. The chain carries TRBV5-1 and TRBJ1-2; D gene uncertain. The CDR3 region is CASSAIPGGYTF. The CDR3 DNA sequence: TGCGCCAGCAGCGCGATCCCGGGGGGCTACACCTTC. Together with reference TRBV5-1 and TRBJ1-2, the CDR3 gives the full variable domain: KAGVTQTPRYLIKTRGQQVTLSCSPISGHRSVSWYQQTPGQGLQFLFEYFSETQRNKGNFPGRFSGRQFSNSRSEMNVSTLELGDSALYLCASSAIPGGYTFGSGTRLTVV.